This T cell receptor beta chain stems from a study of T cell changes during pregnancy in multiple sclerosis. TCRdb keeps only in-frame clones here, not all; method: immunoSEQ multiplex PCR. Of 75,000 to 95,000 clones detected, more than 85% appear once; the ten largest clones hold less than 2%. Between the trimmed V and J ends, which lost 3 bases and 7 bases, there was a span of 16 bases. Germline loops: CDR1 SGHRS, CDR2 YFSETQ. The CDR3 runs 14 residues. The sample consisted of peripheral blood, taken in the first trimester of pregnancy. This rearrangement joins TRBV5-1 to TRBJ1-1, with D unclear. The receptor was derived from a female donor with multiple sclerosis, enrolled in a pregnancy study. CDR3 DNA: TGCGCCAGCAGCTATGGCGGCCAACTACGTGAAGCTTTCTTT. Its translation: CASSYGGQLREAFF. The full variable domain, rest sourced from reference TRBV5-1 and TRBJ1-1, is KAGVTQTPRYLIKTRGQQVTLSCSPISGHRSVSWYQQTPGQGLQFLFEYFSETQRNKGNFPGRFSGRQFSNSRSEMNVSTLELGDSALYLCASSYGGQLREAFFGQGTRLTVV.